This T cell receptor beta chain was documented in a study of blood T cells in healthy people across ages. Study in general: The capture of about one barcoded beta molecule per two T cells was achieved by template switching.

There are 14 residues in the CDR3. The V end was cut by 5 bases, the J end by 2 bases, with 13 bases between. In this sample, this clonotype turned up many times. A second PCR, run for about 7 to 12 cycles, used a sample-barcoded 5' primer plus a J-beta primer mix. TCRdb itself ran the 5' RACE reads through MiXCR, one entry per CDR3 protein. This sample has about 810,000 distinct CDR3 sequences, with under 40% found just once. The source of this sequence is a man younger than 35 in good health. The rearrangement links TRBV12-3 or TRBV12-4 to TRBJ2-7; TRBD1 might be the D (5 bases). Sequencing was performed on blood. Written as DNA, the CDR3 is TGTGCCAGCAGTCTCACAGGTTCTCCCTACGAGCAGTACTTC. Amino acids: CASSLTGSPYEQYF.